What follows are 16 T cell receptor gamma chains derived from one specimen sequenced in a study of gamma-delta chains in newborns, infants, children. TCRdb re-called the reads using CATT. The sample has 3,000 to 4,000 gamma-chain clones, roughly two thirds seen once. The sequenced sample was blood. The receptor set was obtained from a child who was a newborn, infant or young child, either healthy, febrile or measles-vaccinated (not recorded which).

Concerning this clone itself: This may stem from a read error, because a much larger clone lies one nucleotide away. As DNA, the CDR3 is TGTGCCACCTGGGACGGGAATTATTATGAGAAACTCTTT. It specifies CATWDGNYYEKLF. The chain joins TRGV2 to TRGJ1 or TRGJ2. TCRdb lists no J gene, so it was determined here by aligning the DNA to germline. This CDR3 has 13 amino acids. Germline-derived CDR1 and CDR2 are EGSNGY and YDSYNSKV.

V and J are TRGV3 and TRGJ1 or TRGJ2. The J gene, left out of TCRdb, was set here by checking the DNA against germline. V lost 0 bases, J lost 3 bases, and 17 bases stayed unmatched. The CDR3 extends over 18 amino acids. CDR1 and CDR2 from the germline V gene are VTNTFY and YDVSTARD (reference sequence). In DNA form, the CDR3 reads TGTGCCACCTGGGACAGGCTAGGTCTCGTCCGCCGTTATTATAAGAAACTCTTT. The encoded protein is CATWDRLGLVRRYYKKLF.

J is TRGJ1 or TRGJ2 and V is TRGV8. The J gene was missing in TCRdb and was found by matching the end of the DNA to germline. From germline, CDR1 is VENAVY and CDR2 YDSYNSRV. The CDR3 spans 14 residues. Trimming cost V 4 bases and J 0 bases; bases outside gene matches: 6. The CDR3, as DNA: TGTGCCACCTGGGACACGAGGAATTATTATAAGAAACTCTTT. This gives the protein CATWDTRNYYKKLF.

This clone was detected only once. The chain links TRGV2 to TRGJ1 or TRGJ2. TCRdb carries no J gene annotation; the J gene was assigned here by matching the DNA with germline. Trimming removed 0 bases from V and 12 bases from J; junction bases left unmatched: 8. The CDR3 length is 12 residues. Germline loops: CDR1 EGSNGY, CDR2 YDSYNSKV. CDR3 region: CATWDGRSAKLF. The CDR3 region has the DNA TGTGCCACCTGGGACGGGCGGAGTGCGAAACTCTTT.

The J gene is TRGJP2, the V gene TRGV4. Assignment of the J gene here rests on matching the DNA to germline, because TCRdb gives none. The junction had 7 bases not matched to a gene; V was cut back by 4 bases and J by 2 bases. CDR1 is EGSTGY and CDR2 is YDSYTSSV in the germline V gene. This CDR3 is built from 15 residues. CDR3: CATWESWSSDWIKTF. The CDR3, as DNA: TGTGCCACCTGGGAGTCGTGGAGTAGTGATTGGATCAAGACGTTT.

The rearrangement links TRGV9 to TRGJ1 or TRGJ2. The J gene is absent in TCRdb and was assigned here via DNA matching to germline. CDR1 and CDR2 (germline): GITISATS, ISYDGTV (reference sequence). V was clipped by 4 bases and J by 4 bases; unmatched bases: 10. The length of the CDR3 is 14 residues. CDR3 DNA sequence: TGTGCCTTGTGGGAACCCGGGCGGTATTATAAGAAACTCTTT. Protein product: CALWEPGRYYKKLF.

As for this clone: The DNA is left out, because the CDR3 cannot be placed on it with certainty; the CDR3 is given as TCRdb lists it. The J segment was not called; the V segment is TRGV2. Germline lookup yields CDR1 EGSNGY and CDR2 YDSYNSKV. Inclusive of both ends, the CDR3 amounts to 28 amino acids. CDR3 residues: CATSDFMDSLAVEQHLLSQISIGRIQHF.

A word on this clone: The junction shows a germline mismatch at one end, possibly a read error. The V and J genes are TRGV9 and TRGJP. As TCRdb names no J gene, one was assigned here on the basis of a DNA match to germline. From germline, CDR1 is GITISATS and CDR2 ISYDGTV (reference sequence). This CDR3 spans 17 amino acids. This chain's CDR3 is CALWKVRGELSKKIKVF. CDR3 DNA sequence: TGTGCCTTGTGGAAGGTGCGCGGTGAGTTGAGCAAAAAAATCAAGGTATTT.

The rearrangement links TRGV2 to TRGJ1 or TRGJ2. The J gene is not listed in TCRdb, so it was assigned here from a DNA match to germline. Germline assignment: CDR1 EGSNGY and CDR2 YDSYNSKV. CDR3 length equals 13 residues. Unmatched junction bases numbered 7, after V lost 1 base and J lost 7 bases. In DNA form, the CDR3 reads TGTGCCACCTGGGACGGCGGTCGGTATAAGAAACTCTTT. This codes for CATWDGGRYKKLF.

Only a few counts were recorded for this clone. The chain recombines TRGV9 with TRGJP. The J gene, missing from TCRdb, was assigned here through DNA to germline matching. CDR1 and CDR2 from the germline V gene are GITISATS and ISYDGTV (reference sequence). The CDR3 is 15 residues long. V trimming: 6 bases; J trimming: 4 bases; junction bases outside the gene matches: 3. CDR3 protein: CALWHQELGKKIKVF. DNA for the CDR3: TGTGCCTTGTGGCATCAAGAGTTGGGCAAAAAAATCAAGGTATTT.

This clone was detected only a few times. The rearrangement links TRGV9 to TRGJ1 or TRGJ2. TCRdb lists no J gene, so it was determined here by aligning the DNA to germline. The CDR3 spans 14 residues. Germline values: CDR1 GITISATS, CDR2 ISYDGTV (reference sequence). The junction had 7 bases not matched to a gene; V was cut back by 2 bases and J by 3 bases. The CDR3 bases are TGTGCCTTGTGGGAGGGTCGAATTTATTATAAGAAACTCTTT. This translates into CALWEGRIYYKKLF.

V is TRGV4 and J is TRGJP2. Because TCRdb records no J gene, it was assigned here through a match of the DNA to germline. The CDR3 sequence is 15 residues long. V lost 0 bases and J lost 6; bases outside the gene matches: 7. The germline V gene has CDR1 EGSTGY and CDR2 YDSYTSSV. The CDR3 DNA follows: TGTGCCACCTGGGATGGGCCCATGGGTGATTGGATCAAGACGTTT. This encodes CATWDGPMGDWIKTF.

V and J are TRGV8 and TRGJP2. The J gene was not available in TCRdb and was assigned here by matching the DNA to germline segments. The CDR3 runs to 14 residues. J gave up 0 bases and V 2 bases, and 0 bases lay outside the gene matches. Germline V gene data show CDR1 as VENAVY and CDR2 as YDSYNSRV. The CDR3 DNA reads TGTGCCACCTGGGATAATAGTAGTGATTGGATCAAGACGTTT. Protein: CATWDNSSDWIKTF.

This clone has a single count. The chain recombines TRGV4 with TRGJ1 or TRGJ2. TCRdb lists no J gene, so it was determined here by aligning the DNA to germline. This CDR3 is 12 amino acids long. The V segment lost 2 bases and the J segment 8 bases; nucleotides outside the gene matches: 6. From germline, CDR1 is EGSTGY and CDR2 YDSYTSSV. DNA for the CDR3: TGTGCCACCTGGGATGCGACCAATAAGAAACTCTTT. Protein product: CATWDATNKKLF.

This chain connects TRGV8 to TRGJ1 or TRGJ2. The J gene comes from matching the DNA to germline here; TCRdb lacks it. Germline V lookup: CDR1 VENAVY, CDR2 YDSYNSRV. The ends lost 9 bases at V and 7 bases at J; junction bases unmatched: 12. The CDR3 has 12 residues. CDR3 DNA: TGTGCCACCCGGGGAACGGGGTATAAGAAACTCTTT. Translation: CATRGTGYKKLF.

This clone occurred a few times. This chain links TRGV9 with TRGJP. In the absence of a J gene in TCRdb, the DNA was matched to germline to assign it here. Germline V gene data show CDR1 as GITISATS and CDR2 as ISYDGTV (reference sequence). This CDR3 has 16 amino acids. The trim removed 3 bases at V and 7 bases at J, leaving 6 bases unmatched. CDR3 DNA: TGTGCCTTGTGGGAGTTTCGGGAGTTGGGCAAAAAAATCAAGGTATTT. Encoded protein: CALWEFRELGKKIKVF.